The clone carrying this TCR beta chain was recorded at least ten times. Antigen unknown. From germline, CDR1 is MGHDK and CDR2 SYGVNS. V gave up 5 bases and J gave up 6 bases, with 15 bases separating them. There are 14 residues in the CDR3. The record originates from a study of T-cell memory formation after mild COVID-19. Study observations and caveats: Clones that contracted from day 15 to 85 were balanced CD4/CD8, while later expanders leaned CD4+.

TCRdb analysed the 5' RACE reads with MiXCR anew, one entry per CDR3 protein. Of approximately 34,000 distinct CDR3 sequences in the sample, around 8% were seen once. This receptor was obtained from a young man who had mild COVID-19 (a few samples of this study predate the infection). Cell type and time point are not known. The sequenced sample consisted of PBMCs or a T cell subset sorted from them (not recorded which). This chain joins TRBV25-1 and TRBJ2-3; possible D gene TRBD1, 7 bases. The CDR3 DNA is TGTGCCAGCAGTAGGAGGGGGCTGGGGGATACGCAGTATTTT. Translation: CASSRRGLGDTQYF.